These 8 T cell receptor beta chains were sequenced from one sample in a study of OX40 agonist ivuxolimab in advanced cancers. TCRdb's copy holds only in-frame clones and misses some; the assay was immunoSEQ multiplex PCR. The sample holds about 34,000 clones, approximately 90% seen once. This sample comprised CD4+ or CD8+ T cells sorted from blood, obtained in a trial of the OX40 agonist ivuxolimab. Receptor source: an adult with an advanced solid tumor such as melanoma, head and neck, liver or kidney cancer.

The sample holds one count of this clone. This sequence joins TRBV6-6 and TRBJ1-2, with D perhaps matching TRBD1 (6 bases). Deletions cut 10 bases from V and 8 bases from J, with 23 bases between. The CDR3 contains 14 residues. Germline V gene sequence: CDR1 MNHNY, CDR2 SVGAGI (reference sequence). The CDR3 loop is CATVNDRNRWGYTF. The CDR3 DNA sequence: TGTGCCACCGTGAATGACAGGAACCGATGGGGCTACACCTTC.

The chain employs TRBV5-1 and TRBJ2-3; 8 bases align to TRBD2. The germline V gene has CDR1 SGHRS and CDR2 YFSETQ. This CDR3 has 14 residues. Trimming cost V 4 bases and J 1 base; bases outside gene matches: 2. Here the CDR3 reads CASSHGRGTDTQYF. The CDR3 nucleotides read TGCGCCAGCAGCCACGGGAGGGGCACAGATACGCAGTATTTT.

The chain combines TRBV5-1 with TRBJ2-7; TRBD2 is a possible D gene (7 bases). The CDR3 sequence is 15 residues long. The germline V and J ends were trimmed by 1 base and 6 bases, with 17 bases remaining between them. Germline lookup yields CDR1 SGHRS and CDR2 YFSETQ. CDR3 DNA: TGCGCCAGCAGCTTGATCGGCCCTGCGGGGGCCGAGCAGTACTTC. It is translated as CASSLIGPAGAEQYF.

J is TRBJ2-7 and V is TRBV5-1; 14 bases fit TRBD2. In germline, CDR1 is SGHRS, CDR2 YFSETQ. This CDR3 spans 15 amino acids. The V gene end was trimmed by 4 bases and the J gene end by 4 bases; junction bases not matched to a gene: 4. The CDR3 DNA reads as TGCGCCAGCAGCGAAGGGACTAGCGGGAGTTACGAGCAGTACTTC. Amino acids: CASSEGTSGSYEQYF. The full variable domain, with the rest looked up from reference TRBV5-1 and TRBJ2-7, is KAGVTQTPRYLIKTRGQQVTLSCSPISGHRSVSWYQQTPGQGLQFLFEYFSETQRNKGNFPGRFSGRQFSNSRSEMNVSTLELGDSALYLCASSEGTSGSYEQYFGPGTRLTVT.

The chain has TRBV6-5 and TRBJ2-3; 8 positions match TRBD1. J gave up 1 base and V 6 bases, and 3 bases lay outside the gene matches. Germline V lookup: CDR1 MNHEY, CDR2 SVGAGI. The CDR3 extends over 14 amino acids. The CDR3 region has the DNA TGTGCCAGCAGGGTGACAGGGGGCACAGATACGCAGTATTTT. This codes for CASRVTGGTDTQYF.

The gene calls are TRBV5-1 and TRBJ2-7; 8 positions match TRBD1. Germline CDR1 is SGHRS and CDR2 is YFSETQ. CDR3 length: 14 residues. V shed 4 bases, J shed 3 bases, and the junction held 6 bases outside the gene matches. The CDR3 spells CASSPHTGGYEQYF. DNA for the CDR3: TGCGCCAGCAGCCCTCATACAGGGGGCTACGAGCAGTACTTC.

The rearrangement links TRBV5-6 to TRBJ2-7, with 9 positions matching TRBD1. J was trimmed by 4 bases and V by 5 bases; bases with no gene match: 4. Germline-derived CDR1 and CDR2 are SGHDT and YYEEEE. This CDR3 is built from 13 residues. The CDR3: CASSSDRGYEQYF. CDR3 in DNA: TGTGCCAGCAGTTCGGACAGGGGTTACGAGCAGTACTTC.

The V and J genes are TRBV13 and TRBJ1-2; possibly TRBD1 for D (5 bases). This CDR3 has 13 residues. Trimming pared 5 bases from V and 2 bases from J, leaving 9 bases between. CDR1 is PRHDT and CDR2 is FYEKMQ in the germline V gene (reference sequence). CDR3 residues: CASSPGGNYGYTF. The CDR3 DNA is TGTGCCAGCAGCCCCGGGGGAAACTATGGCTACACCTTC.